This T cell receptor (beta chain) stems from a study of technical replicates of blood from four donors. Produced via immunoSEQ multiplex PCR; TCRdb's table is partial and in-frame only. This repertoire shows tens of thousands of clones, approximately 94% found once; its top ten account for around 0.25%. The receptor was derived from a human donor in good health. Material for sequencing was T cells isolated from PBMCs.

The CDR3 region has the DNA TGTGCCAGCAGGTCAGGGAACACCTACGAGCAGTACTTC. It yields the protein CASRSGNTYEQYF. V and J are TRBV7-9 and TRBJ2-7; TRBD1 might be the D (5 bases). V was trimmed by 6 bases and J by 2 bases, leaving 11 bases between them. CDR3 size: 13 residues. Germline CDR1 reads SEHNR; CDR2 reads FQNEAQ (reference sequence).